This is a list of T cell receptor beta chains from one sample in a study of shared T cell receptors in the human thymus. Profiling relied on immunoSEQ multiplex PCR, and the TCRdb table lists in-frame clones only, not all of them. The data show some 760,000 clones, 80% to 90% seen once. These sequences were also reported in another study, on human thymus T cells.

The sample consisted of thymocytes. Receptors originate from a girl younger than two with a congenital heart defect. The CDR3 runs from the conserved cysteine through the conserved F or W.

TRBV2	14	CASRPTGYDYGYTF
TRBV7-2	18	CASRAIPGVAGGRYEQYF
TRBV7-2	14	CASRAAGAHQPQHF
TRBV11-3	19	CASSLAHRETGDPAGEAFF
TRBV28	18	CASSLWTKGSGDTDTQYF
TRBV18	17	CASSPGLGQGGSKSLHF
TRBV7-2	16	CASSHPDRVVKNIQYF
TRBV10-3	14	CAISLPGPNTEAFF
TRBV2	16	CASRTPTVPAKNIQYF
TRBV5-1	13	CASSLKQGGEQFF
TRBV4-3	15	CASSHTRRGNTEAFF
TRBV7-6	16	CASSLAGGPYHYEQYF
TRBV2	16	CASSAPGLADTDTQYF
TRBV4-1	18	CASSLFENRGSGNQPQHF
TRBV14	16	CASSPQWSGGRCEQYF
TRBV28	15	CASSPVRGADTEAFF
TRBV19	14	CASSNADRTYGYTF
TRBV28	15	CASIAGRYSGNTIYF
TRBV11-2	11	CASSASYEQYF
TRBV5-8	16	CASSSAMTSGEAEQYF
TRBV7-8	14	CASSSRDRGREQYF
TRBV7-8	19	CASSPVGSFTKYSNQPQHF
TRBV6-4	15	CASSQAGLSTDTQYF
TRBV5-1	18	CASSSLVSTVGLNSPLHF
TRBV18	13	CASSPPSLETQYF
TRBV6-1	17	CASSEAKDRDHNSPLHF
TRBV12-5	14	CASGLVAGGTEAFF
TRBV13	17	CASSLVGQLFSGNTIYF
TRBV5-1	15	CASSLGTGAGQPQHF
TRBV14	15	CASSQTTGSPYEQYF
TRBV6-5	11	CASSAPWSRTF
TRBV5-4	17	CASSTRTLQAPNYGYTF
TRBV14	17	CASSQGTGGPFNYGYTF
TRBV2	16	CASIGGGPLDTDTQYF
TRBV5-1	15	CASSYDREVNTEAFF
TRBV9	13	CASSTSGGYEQFF
TRBV5-1	16	CASSTPGTGRTDTQYF
TRBV27	16	CASSSRDRLSSYEQYF
TRBV6-1	15	CASLSAGGLPDTQYF
TRBV14	16	CASSQIPEGREAEAFF
TRBV9	11	CASSVPGGYTF